Below are 31 T cell receptor beta chains sequenced from a single sample in a study of blood T cell repertoires in COVID-19 (dated by TCRdb to about 2020). The receptor library was made with the immunoSEQ multiplex PCR assay. Held by TCRdb, this immuneACCESS table contains in-frame sequences only and omits some clones. Under half of the omission traces to an unresolved V gene where checked; the cause of the rest is unknown. Within this sample are just under 250,000 clones, with around 89% of them counted one time only. The leading ten clones occupy over 4% of the sample. Source material: PBMCs or T cells enriched from blood (not recorded which). The receptors stem from a woman between 25 and 40 years old who had recovered from COVID-19.

This clone has just one count. V usage is TRBV3-1 (or the pseudogene TRBV3-2) and J usage is TRBJ2-3; no clear D. Germline assignment: CDR1 LGHDT and CDR2 YNNKEL (reference sequence). V was clipped by 1 base and J by 6 bases, with 11 bases between them. The CDR3 extends over 14 amino acids. CDR3 nucleotide sequence: TGTGCCAGCAGCCAAGGCCTTTCCGGGGATACGCAGTATTTT. Its translation is CASSQGLSGDTQYF.

The chain recombines TRBV27 with TRBJ1-4; possible D gene TRBD1, 6 bases. Between the trimmed V and J ends, which lost 8 bases and 7 bases, there was a span of 20 bases. The CDR3 spans 15 residues. In germline, CDR1 is MNHEY, CDR2 SMNVEV (reference sequence). The CDR3 nucleotides read TGTGCCAGCTCCCGGGGGAGGGGGAGGAGTGAAAAACTGTTTTTT. This gives the protein CASSRGRGRSEKLFF.

The chain employs TRBV6-2 or TRBV6-3 and TRBJ1-1; D gene uncertain. CDR3 length: 15 residues. The germline gives CDR1 MNHEY, CDR2 SVGEGT. The V end lost 2 bases, the J end lost 2 bases, and 12 bases lay between the germline ends. CDR3 bases: TGTGCCAGCAGTTACGGTCCGAGGGAAAACACTGAAGCTTTCTTT. Translation gives CASSYGPRENTEAFF.

The rearrangement uses TRBV30 and TRBJ1-1; D is unclear. Germline V gene data show CDR1 as GTSNPN and CDR2 as SVGIG (reference sequence). Between the trimmed V and J ends, which lost 4 bases and 7 bases, there was a span of 13 bases. The CDR3 contains 12 residues. The CDR3 nucleotides read TGTGCCTGGATGGAGGGTCTGCGTGAAGCTTTCTTT. Amino acids: CAWMEGLREAFF.

CDR3: CASSPGHTAYEQYF. CDR3 nucleotides: TGTGCCAGCAGTCCGGGACATACAGCCTACGAGCAGTACTTC. This chain connects TRBV28 to TRBJ2-7; D might be TRBD1 (6 bases). This CDR3 is built from 14 residues. The germline V and J ends were trimmed by 5 bases and 2 bases, with 13 bases remaining between them. CDR1 is MDHEN and CDR2 is SYDVKM in the germline V gene. Drawing the rest from reference TRBV28 and TRBJ2-7, the complete variable domain is DVKVTQSSRYLVKRTGEKVFLECVQDMDHENMFWYRQDPGLGLRLIYFSYDVKMKEKGDIPEGYSVSREKKERFSLILESASTNQTSMYLCASSPGHTAYEQYFGPGTRLTVT.

This clone was picked up many times. This chain joins TRBV6-2 or TRBV6-3 and TRBJ2-7; 10 nucleotides agree with TRBD2. Germline values: CDR1 MNHEY, CDR2 SVGEGT. CDR3 length equals 15 residues. Unmatched junction bases numbered 6, after V lost 4 bases and J lost 3 bases. CDR3 sequence reads: CASSSGAGGLYEQYF. The CDR3 nucleotides are TGTGCCAGCAGTTCTGGAGCGGGAGGGCTCTACGAGCAGTACTTC.

The J gene is TRBJ2-1, the V gene TRBV28, with D hard to call. This CDR3 has 13 residues. The V gene lost 10 bases and the J gene lost 7 bases, with 17 bases spanning the gap. CDR1 is MDHEN and CDR2 is SYDVKM in the germline V gene. CDR3 in DNA: TGTGCCACCCTTGACGCGTCGAGGAATGAGCAGTTCTTC. This codes for CATLDASRNEQFF.

The chain carries TRBV11-1 and TRBJ1-4; D ambiguous. Trimming took 8 bases from V and 8 from J, leaving 18 bases between them. This CDR3 is 14 amino acids long. The germline V gene has CDR1 SGHAT and CDR2 FQDESV (reference sequence). CDR3 amino acids: CASGYGPSGEKLFF. CDR3 bases: TGTGCCAGCGGTTACGGGCCCAGCGGCGAAAAACTGTTTTTT.

V and J are TRBV3-1 (or the pseudogene TRBV3-2) and TRBJ2-2; the D gene is possibly TRBD1 (5 bases). The V gene's germline CDR1 is LGHDT and CDR2 YNNKEL (reference sequence). The CDR3 runs to 14 residues. Deletions cut 5 bases from V and 6 bases from J, with 13 bases between. CDR3 nucleotide sequence: TGTGCCAGCAGCGTTCAGGGTGGTTCCGGGGAGCTGTTTTTT. Its protein product is CASSVQGGSGELFF.

This chain joins TRBV5-1 and TRBJ1-2, with 8 positions matching TRBD1. Germline CDR1 and CDR2: SGHRS and YFSETQ. V shed 1 base and J 2 bases; nucleotides not matched to a gene: 4. This CDR3 is 15 amino acids long. CDR3: CASSLSQGANYGYTF. CDR3 DNA sequence: TGCGCCAGCAGCTTGTCCCAGGGGGCAAACTATGGCTACACCTTC.

This chain uses TRBV21-1 with TRBJ1-1; the tabulated D call, TRBD1, remains unverified against the DNA. TRBV21-1 is tagged as a pseudogene. This CDR3 is 18 amino acids long. The CDR3 protein is CASIRRKKGSGVETEAFF. CDR3 sequence (DNA): TGTGCCAGCATCCGGCGAAAAAAAGGGTCAGGGGTAGAAACTGAAGCTTTCTTT.

The chain has TRBV9 and TRBJ1-4; 9 nucleotides agree with TRBD1. Germline V CDR1 and CDR2: SGDLS, YYNGEE. After removal of 4 bases from V and 10 bases from J, the junction contained 11 bases not matched to a gene. This CDR3 region has 15 residues. The CDR3 DNA follows: TGTGCCAGCAGCCGACAGGGGGTCGGGGATGTAAAACTGTTTTTT. Encoded protein: CASSRQGVGDVKLFF.

In this sample, this clone turned up once. The chain employs TRBV6-5 and TRBJ1-2, with 8 bases that match TRBD1. Germline-derived CDR1 and CDR2 are MNHEY and SVGAGI. The ends lost 6 bases at V and 4 bases at J; junction bases unmatched: 7. The CDR3 has 14 residues. This CDR3 reads CASRRRGLGYGYTF. In DNA form, the CDR3 reads TGTGCCAGCAGGCGCAGGGGGCTGGGCTATGGCTACACCTTC.

This rearrangement joins TRBV14 to TRBJ2-7; 7 nucleotides agree with TRBD2. Germline V gene data show CDR1 as SGHDN and CDR2 as FVKESK. J gave up 0 bases and V 6 bases, and 8 bases lay outside the gene matches. The CDR3 has 15 residues. The CDR3 is CASRQSGGSSYEQYF. Written as DNA, the CDR3 is TGTGCCAGCAGGCAATCGGGGGGAAGCTCCTACGAGCAGTACTTC.

This chain uses TRBV6-5 with TRBJ2-3; 8 bases fit TRBD2. The junction had 8 bases not matched to a gene; V was cut back by 5 bases and J by 4 bases. The CDR3 has 15 amino acids. The V gene's germline CDR1 is MNHEY and CDR2 SVGAGI. The CDR3 region is CASSRAGEGADTQYF. CDR3 nucleotides: TGTGCCAGCAGTCGAGCGGGAGAAGGGGCAGATACGCAGTATTTT.

This chain connects TRBV25-1 to TRBJ2-1, with a weak D call TRBD2 (6 bases). Germline lookup yields CDR1 MGHDK and CDR2 SYGVNS. V lost 4 bases and J 6 bases, leaving 16 bases between the germline ends. This CDR3 region has 15 residues. CDR3 residues: CASSGYLGTPNEQFF. Written as DNA, the CDR3 is TGTGCCAGCAGTGGGTACCTCGGGACTCCCAATGAGCAGTTCTTC.

Comments on this clone: This sample includes further DNA sequences coding for the same CDR3. The chain links TRBV18 to TRBJ1-2; 8 nucleotides agree with TRBD1. Germline CDR1 is KGHSH and CDR2 is LQKENI. Losses at the gene ends were 0 bases for V and 2 bases for J; bases not matched to a gene: 2. The CDR3 runs 15 residues. CDR3 amino acids: CASSPPTGANYGYTF. The CDR3 region has the DNA TGTGCCAGCTCACCACCGACAGGGGCAAACTATGGCTACACCTTC.

The chain employs TRBV28 and TRBJ2-1; 10 positions match TRBD2. Trimming took 5 bases from V and 8 from J; bases not matched to a gene: 3. CDR3 size: 13 residues. Per the germline V gene, CDR1 is MDHEN and CDR2 is SYDVKM. The CDR3 region has the DNA TGTGCCAGCAGTCTAGCGGGAGTTCATGAGCAGTTCTTC. This codes for CASSLAGVHEQFF.

The CDR3 coding sequence is TGTGCCAGTAGTATACAACCAGGGCTTTTAGCAGATACGCAGTATTTT. Its translation: CASSIQPGLLADTQYF. V and J are TRBV19 and TRBJ2-3; tentatively, D is TRBD1 (5 bases). V lost 2 bases and J 4 bases, leaving 16 bases between the germline ends. The CDR3 has 16 residues. Germline V gives CDR1 LNHDA, CDR2 SQIVND (reference sequence).

This rearrangement joins TRBV18 to TRBJ2-7; 8 bases map to TRBD1. V lost 5 bases and J lost 2; bases outside the gene matches: 5. Germline assignment: CDR1 KGHSH and CDR2 LQKENI. The CDR3 has 14 residues. For the CDR3, the DNA is TGTGCCAGCTCAACAGGACAGGGCCCCTACGAGCAGTACTTC. It is translated as CASSTGQGPYEQYF.

The chain recombines TRBV28 with TRBJ1-4; D is perhaps TRBD1 (6 bases). The CDR3 has 18 residues. The V end lost 6 bases, the J end lost 6 bases, and 26 bases lay between the germline ends. Germline assignment: CDR1 MDHEN and CDR2 SYDVKM. The CDR3 sequence is CASSPSLQRRYRDEKLFF. The CDR3, as DNA: TGTGCCAGCAGCCCCAGCCTCCAGCGGCGGTACAGGGATGAAAAACTGTTTTTT.

The genes are TRBV4-3 and TRBJ2-1; 8 bases fit TRBD2. CDR1 and CDR2 (germline): LGHNA, YSLEER. This CDR3 region has 16 residues. V shed 5 bases and J 7 bases; nucleotides not matched to a gene: 13. The CDR3 coding sequence is TGCGCCAGCAGCGAGGGGGGAGCGGGAGTCTTGAATGAGCAGTTCTTC. Translating gives CASSEGGAGVLNEQFF.

A single count supports this clone. This chain links TRBV6-1 with TRBJ2-6; D is undetermined. This CDR3 is built from 16 residues. CDR1 is MNHNS, CDR2 SASEGT, per germline. The V end lost 2 bases, the J end lost 0 bases, and 8 bases lay between the germline ends. The CDR3 nucleotides read TGTGCCAGCAGTGAATCTGTGGCCTCTGGGGCCAACGTCCTGACTTTC. Amino acids: CASSESVASGANVLTF.

The V gene is TRBV7-3, the J gene TRBJ2-3, with 8 positions matching TRBD1. The CDR3 sequence is 15 residues long. Germline V gene lookup returns CDR1 SGHTA and CDR2 FQGTGA. The V and J ends lost 4 bases and 6 bases, in that order; junction bases with no gene match: 9. CDR3 loop: CASSYAGGAGDTQYF. In DNA, the CDR3 is TGTGCCAGCAGCTACGCAGGGGGCGCGGGTGATACGCAGTATTTT.

The rearrangement joins TRBV29-1 to TRBJ2-3; the D gene is possibly TRBD2 (5 bases). The V gene lost 4 bases and the J gene lost 4 bases, with 12 bases spanning the gap. This CDR3 is 13 amino acids long. Germline V gene data show CDR1 as SQVTM and CDR2 as ANQGSEA. CDR3 sequence reads: CSVVLESADTQYF. The CDR3 coding sequence is TGCAGCGTTGTACTAGAGAGCGCAGATACGCAGTATTTT.

There are a few counts of this clone. The chain recombines TRBV6-5 with TRBJ1-5; 7 bases are a match to TRBD1. The CDR3 length is 14 residues. J gave up 2 bases and V 7 bases, and 5 bases lay outside the gene matches. The germline V gene encodes CDR1 MNHEY and CDR2 SVGAGI. CDR3 loop: CASNVDRGNQPQHF. The DNA for the CDR3 is TGTGCCAGCAACGTCGACAGGGGCAATCAGCCCCAGCATTTT.

The genes are TRBV13 and TRBJ2-7; 8 nucleotides line up with TRBD1. After removal of 4 bases from V and 4 bases from J, the junction contained 6 bases not matched to a gene. This CDR3 is 14 amino acids long. Germline V gene lookup returns CDR1 PRHDT and CDR2 FYEKMQ (reference sequence). Written as DNA, the CDR3 is TGTGCCAGCAGCTCTCGCCGACAGGGGTACGAGCAGTACTTC. Protein product: CASSSRRQGYEQYF.

V gene TRBV5-1 combines with J gene TRBJ2-3; TRBD2 aligns across 7 bases. The CDR3 loop spans 14 amino acids. Looked up from germline, CDR1 is SGHRS and CDR2 is YFSETQ. V lost 2 bases and J lost 2; bases outside the gene matches: 2. The CDR3 DNA reads TGCGCCAGCAGCTTAGCGGGGACCACAGATACGCAGTATTTT. Protein: CASSLAGTTDTQYF.

This rearrangement joins TRBV27 to TRBJ2-7, with D perhaps matching TRBD2 (6 bases). The V end lost 3 bases, the J end lost 2 bases, and 14 bases lay between the germline ends. From germline, CDR1 is MNHEY and CDR2 SMNVEV (reference sequence). The CDR3 runs 15 residues. The CDR3 DNA follows: TGTGCCAGCAGTTTGCGACTAGGTGGAACCTACGAGCAGTACTTC. As protein: CASSLRLGGTYEQYF.

This chain uses TRBV27 with TRBJ2-7; 13 bases are shared with TRBD2. Germline V gene lookup returns CDR1 MNHEY and CDR2 SMNVEV (reference sequence). This CDR3 spans 21 amino acids. J lost 4 bases, V lost 7 bases, and 25 bases had no gene match. CDR3 nucleotides: TGTGCCAGCAAAATTATGGCACCTGGACTAGCGGGAGAGAAGGCCGTATACGAGCAGTACTTC. It yields the protein CASKIMAPGLAGEKAVYEQYF.

V and J are TRBV28 and TRBJ1-3; D gene ambiguous. The CDR3 is 12 residues long. V was pared by 3 bases and J by 4 bases, with 4 bases between. Germline V lookup: CDR1 MDHEN, CDR2 SYDVKM. CDR3 in DNA: TGTGCCAGCAGTTTGTTAGGAAACACCATATATTTT. The encoded protein is CASSLLGNTIYF.